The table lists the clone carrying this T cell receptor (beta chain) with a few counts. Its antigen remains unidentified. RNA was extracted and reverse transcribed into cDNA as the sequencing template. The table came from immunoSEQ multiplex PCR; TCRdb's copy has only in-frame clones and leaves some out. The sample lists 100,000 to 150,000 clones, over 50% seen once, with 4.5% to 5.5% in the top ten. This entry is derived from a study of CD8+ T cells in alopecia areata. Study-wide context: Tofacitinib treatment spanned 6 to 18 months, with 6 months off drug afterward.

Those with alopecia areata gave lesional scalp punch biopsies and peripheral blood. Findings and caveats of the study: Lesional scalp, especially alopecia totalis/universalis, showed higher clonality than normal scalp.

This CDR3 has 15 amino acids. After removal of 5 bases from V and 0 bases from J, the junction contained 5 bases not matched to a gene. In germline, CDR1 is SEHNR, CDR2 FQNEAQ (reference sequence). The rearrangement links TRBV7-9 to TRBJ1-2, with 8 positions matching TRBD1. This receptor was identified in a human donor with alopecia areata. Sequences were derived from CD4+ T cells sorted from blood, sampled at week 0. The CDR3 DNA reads TGTGCCAGCAGCCCCCGGGACAGGTCTAACTATGGCTACACCTTC. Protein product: CASSPRDRSNYGYTF.